One and the same sample provided the 9 T cell receptor beta chains below, sequenced in a study of identical twins. TCRdb itself ran the 5' RACE reads through MiXCR, one entry per CDR3 protein. This sample has 500,000 or so distinct CDR3 sequences, with around 14% found just once. This sample was also put to use in a study of yellow fever vaccine responses in identical twins.

Sequences were obtained from CD4+ T cells sorted from blood. The receptor set was obtained from a woman aged 18-30 years in good health.

The V and J genes are TRBV6-1 and TRBJ2-7, with 14 positions matching TRBD2. Per the germline V gene, CDR1 is MNHNS and CDR2 is SASEGT. V dropped 6 bases and J dropped 6; count of bases not matched to a gene: 4. The CDR3 runs 14 residues. The chain's CDR3 is CASRGTSGSGEQYF. The DNA for the CDR3 is TGTGCCAGCAGGGGGACTAGCGGGAGCGGCGAGCAGTACTTC.

This clonotype came up many times. CDR3 in amino acids: CASSQVQDTGELFF. The DNA for the CDR3 is TGCGCCAGCAGCCAAGTTCAGGACACCGGGGAGCTGTTTTTT. The chain combines TRBV4-3 with TRBJ2-2; no definite D call. This CDR3 region has 14 residues. Germline V gene sequence: CDR1 LGHNA, CDR2 YSLEER. Trimming cost V 1 base and J 3 bases, with 6 bases left between them.

This chain connects TRBV5-1 to TRBJ2-5, with D uncertain. The CDR3 has 14 residues. CDR1 SGHRS and CDR2 YFSETQ come from the germline V gene. Trimming stripped 1 base from V and 5 bases from J, with 12 bases between. The CDR3 nucleotides read TGCGCCAGCAGCTTGACGGATTCTGGGGAGACCCAGTACTTC. Encoded protein: CASSLTDSGETQYF.

The chain employs TRBV7-2 and TRBJ1-1; the D is unclear. Trimming took 8 bases from V and 0 from J, leaving 10 bases between them. Germline V lookup: CDR1 SGHTA, CDR2 FQGNSA. This CDR3 spans 13 amino acids. CDR3 coding DNA: TGTGCCAGCTCCGGGCCTATGAACACTGAAGCTTTCTTT. It translates to CASSGPMNTEAFF.

This clonotype occurred a few times. The rearrangement links TRBV6-1 to TRBJ2-7, with D tentatively TRBD1 or TRBD2 (6 bases each). CDR3 length equals 15 residues. V dropped 5 bases and J dropped 7 bases, with 21 bases sitting between them. From germline, CDR1 is MNHNS and CDR2 SASEGT. The CDR3: CASSRGGRGHGEQYF. The CDR3, as DNA: TGTGCCAGCAGTAGGGGCGGGCGGGGACATGGAGAGCAGTACTTC.

The rearrangement uses TRBV14 and TRBJ2-2; 8 bases map to TRBD1. Germline V gene sequence: CDR1 SGHDN, CDR2 FVKESK. The junction had 7 bases not matched to a gene; V was cut back by 3 bases and J by 4 bases. This CDR3 is built from 16 residues. CDR3 sequence (DNA): TGTGCCAGCAGCCAGGTTCCGGGACAGGTCACCGGGGAGCTGTTTTTT. Translated, it gives CASSQVPGQVTGELFF.

This clonotype was counted between two and nine times. This rearrangement joins TRBV15 to TRBJ2-5; 9 nucleotides agree with TRBD1. With 0 bases clipped from V and 4 bases from J, the junction kept 9 bases outside the gene matches. Germline V gene data show CDR1 as LNHNV and CDR2 as YYDKDF (reference sequence). The CDR3 loop spans 17 amino acids. The CDR3 nucleotides are TGTGCCACCAGCAGAGATATCGGGACAGGGTTTGGAGAGACCCAGTACTTC. As protein: CATSRDIGTGFGETQYF.

Only a few counts were recorded for this clonotype. The CDR3 reads CASSPTAGSGELFF. CDR3 DNA: TGCGCCAGCAGCCCGACGGCAGGGTCCGGGGAGCTGTTTTTT. The rearrangement uses TRBV5-1 and TRBJ2-2, with a possible D match to TRBD1 (5 bases). Germline V gives CDR1 SGHRS, CDR2 YFSETQ. The CDR3 spans 14 residues. The V end lost 4 bases, the J end lost 6 bases, and 13 bases lay between the germline ends. Complete variable domain (other parts from reference TRBV5-1 and TRBJ2-2): KAGVTQTPRYLIKTRGQQVTLSCSPISGHRSVSWYQQTPGQGLQFLFEYFSETQRNKGNFPGRFSGRQFSNSRSEMNVSTLELGDSALYLCASSPTAGSGELFFGEGSRLTVL.

There are a few counts of this clonotype. The V gene is TRBV5-1, the J gene TRBJ2-1; D remains ambiguous. Germline assignment: CDR1 SGHRS and CDR2 YFSETQ. Trimming stripped 0 bases from V and 9 bases from J, with 13 bases between. The CDR3 has 14 residues. The CDR3 region has the DNA TGCGCCAGCAGCTTGGGAGATAGCACCGGTGAGCAGTTCTTC. Translating it yields CASSLGDSTGEQFF. Together with reference TRBV5-1 and TRBJ2-1, the CDR3 gives the full variable domain: KAGVTQTPRYLIKTRGQQVTLSCSPISGHRSVSWYQQTPGQGLQFLFEYFSETQRNKGNFPGRFSGRQFSNSRSEMNVSTLELGDSALYLCASSLGDSTGEQFFGPGTRLTVL.